This record looks at one T cell receptor beta chain sequence and its context. Original data processing: Amplifying reference gene primers gave estimates of nucleated cell counts. This table comes from immunoSEQ multiplex PCR, and its TCRdb copy is limited to in-frame clones, with some not included. V and J calls and clone size are as listed in that table; D and trimming were resolved from the DNA. The repertoire holds roughly 75,000 clones, less than 90% seen once, with 13% in the top ten. The germline V gene has CDR1 SGHRS and CDR2 YFSETQ. The germline V and J ends were trimmed by 2 bases and 1 base, with 5 bases remaining between them. The length of the CDR3 is 13 residues. Enrolment of Seattle patients took place during active infection, and they were followed longitudinally. The source of the sample is a study of blood T cell repertoires in COVID-19. Whole-study context: From T cells, B-cell-depleted T cells, or PBMCs came the material, which was cDNA or gDNA.

Sequencing used peripheral blood. The sequence derives from a man in his forties or fifties with COVID-19, enrolled during active disease. The V and J genes are TRBV5-1 and TRBJ2-3; a possible D gene is TRBD2 (5 bases). The CDR3 coding sequence is TGCGCCAGCAGCTTTAGCGGCACAGATACGCAGTATTTT. As protein: CASSFSGTDTQYF.